This is a list of T cell receptor beta chains from one sample in a study of shared clonotypes between healthy human individuals. TCRdb's copy holds only in-frame clones and misses some; the assay was immunoSEQ multiplex PCR. This table holds about 640,000 clones, 72% found once. The sample was memory CD4+ T cells sorted from blood. These TCRs come from a woman aged 25 to 39 in good health. Each CDR3 is given with its conserved first and last residue. A D gene is named only where the DNA matches it firmly. Size tells how often a clone was seen (once, few, many) or the class of an expanded clone, and some rows leave it out.

V gene: TRBV7-9; clone size: .; D gene: .; J gene: TRBJ2-7; CDR3 length: 17; CDR3 protein: CASSPGGGRLSSYEQYF; CDR3 DNA: TGTGCCAGCAGCCCCGGTGGGGGGCGGTTAAGCTCCTACGAGCAGTACTTC
V gene: TRBV5-1; clone size: few; D gene: TRBD2; J gene: TRBJ2-5; CDR3 length: 14; CDR3 protein: CASSRGLAQETQYF; CDR3 DNA: TGCGCCAGCAGCAGGGGACTAGCCCAAGAGACCCAGTACTTC
V gene: TRBV28; clone size: .; D gene: TRBD1; J gene: TRBJ2-7; CDR3 length: 14; CDR3 protein: CASSRGQALGEQYF; CDR3 DNA: TGTGCCAGCAGCAGGGGACAGGCTCTTGGCGAGCAGTACTTC
V gene: TRBV7-3; clone size: .; D gene: .; J gene: TRBJ2-5; CDR3 length: 15; CDR3 protein: CASSEGHFPQETQYF; CDR3 DNA: TGTGCCAGCAGCGAAGGACACTTCCCTCAAGAGACCCAGTACTTC
V gene: TRBV9; clone size: .; D gene: TRBD2; J gene: TRBJ2-7; CDR3 length: 20; CDR3 protein: CASSTTNYFELAGFSYEQYF; CDR3 DNA: TGTGCCAGCAGCACCACAAACTATTTCGAGCTAGCGGGCTTCTCCTACGAGCAGTACTTC
V gene: TRBV9; clone size: many; D gene: .; J gene: TRBJ2-3; CDR3 length: 15; CDR3 protein: CASSVGGYGADTQYF; CDR3 DNA: TGTGCCAGCAGCGTAGGGGGGTACGGGGCAGATACGCAGTATTTT
V gene: TRBV18; clone size: .; D gene: .; J gene: TRBJ2-1; CDR3 length: 15; CDR3 protein: CASSGGLDPRDEQFF; CDR3 DNA: TGTGCCAGCTCAGGAGGACTCGACCCTCGGGATGAGCAGTTCTTC
V gene: TRBV28; clone size: many; D gene: .; J gene: TRBJ2-7; CDR3 length: 15; CDR3 protein: CASTNGGAITYEQYF; CDR3 DNA: TGTGCCAGCACAAACGGGGGCGCGATAACCTACGAGCAGTACTTC
V gene: TRBV2; clone size: .; D gene: TRBD2; J gene: TRBJ2-1; CDR3 length: 16; CDR3 protein: CASIGGTSGIYNEQFF; CDR3 DNA: TGTGCCAGCATCGGCGGGACTAGCGGGATCTACAATGAGCAGTTCTTC
V gene: TRBV11-2; clone size: .; D gene: TRBD1; J gene: TRBJ2-3; CDR3 length: 14; CDR3 protein: CASSTGQGADTQYF; CDR3 DNA: TGTGCCAGCAGCACAGGACAGGGGGCAGATACGCAGTATTTT
V gene: TRBV21-1; clone size: .; D gene: .; J gene: TRBJ2-1; CDR3 length: 18; CDR3 protein: CASSKARKRTDSGDEQFF; CDR3 DNA: TGTGCCAGCAGCAAAGCGCGAAAGAGAACGGATTCTGGCGATGAGCAGTTCTTC
V gene: TRBV6-5; clone size: .; D gene: .; J gene: TRBJ2-5; CDR3 length: 13; CDR3 protein: CASSYTRRETQYF; CDR3 DNA: TGTGCCAGCAGTTACACCAGGAGGGAGACCCAGTACTTC
V gene: TRBV28; clone size: few; D gene: .; J gene: TRBJ1-1; CDR3 length: 11; CDR3 protein: CASSRDLVAFF; CDR3 DNA: TGTGCCAGCAGTCGAGACCTCGTAGCTTTCTTT
V gene: TRBV25-1; clone size: .; D gene: TRBD1; J gene: TRBJ2-7; CDR3 length: 13; CDR3 protein: CASSPGQNYEQYF; CDR3 DNA: TGTGCCAGCTCTCCGGGACAGAACTACGAGCAGTACTTC
V gene: TRBV28; clone size: once; D gene: .; J gene: TRBJ1-2; CDR3 length: 14; CDR3 protein: CASSLWQANYGYTF; CDR3 DNA: TGTGCCAGCAGTTTATGGCAGGCCAACTATGGCTACACCTTC
V gene: TRBV7-6; clone size: .; D gene: .; J gene: TRBJ2-3; CDR3 length: 14; CDR3 protein: CASSSTQGGNTQYF; CDR3 DNA: TGTGCCAGCAGCTCGACCCAGGGGGGGAACACGCAGTATTTT
V gene: TRBV28; clone size: .; D gene: TRBD1; J gene: TRBJ2-7; CDR3 length: 16; CDR3 protein: CASSPLWDRGGYEQYF; CDR3 DNA: TGTGCCAGCAGTCCATTATGGGACAGAGGTGGGTACGAGCAGTACTTC
V gene: TRBV27; clone size: .; D gene: .; J gene: TRBJ1-1; CDR3 length: 13; CDR3 protein: CASSYRGGSGAFF; CDR3 DNA: TGTGCCAGCAGCTACCGAGGGGGGTCTGGGGCTTTCTTT
V gene: TRBV7-9; clone size: few; D gene: .; J gene: TRBJ2-1; CDR3 length: 15; CDR3 protein: CASSLAATTDGEQFF; CDR3 DNA: TGTGCCAGCAGCTTAGCAGCGACTACGGATGGTGAGCAGTTCTTC
V gene: TRBV6-5; clone size: .; D gene: .; J gene: TRBJ2-5; CDR3 length: 15; CDR3 protein: CASSQQAGSQETQYF; CDR3 DNA: TGTGCCAGCAGTCAACAAGCGGGTTCCCAAGAGACCCAGTACTTC
V gene: TRBV5-1; clone size: .; D gene: .; J gene: TRBJ2-1; CDR3 length: 15; CDR3 protein: CASSLGASRNNEQFF; CDR3 DNA: TGCGCCAGCAGCCTAGGGGCTAGCCGAAACAATGAGCAGTTCTTC
V gene: TRBV30; clone size: .; D gene: .; J gene: TRBJ2-4; CDR3 length: 14; CDR3 protein: CAWSPGSAKNIQYF; CDR3 DNA: TGTGCCTGGAGTCCAGGTAGCGCCAAAAACATTCAGTACTTC
V gene: TRBV11-2; clone size: .; D gene: TRBD1; J gene: TRBJ1-1; CDR3 length: 16; CDR3 protein: CASSSRQGRGHTEAFF; CDR3 DNA: TGTGCCAGCAGCTCTCGACAGGGTCGGGGACACACTGAAGCTTTCTTT
V gene: TRBV5-1; clone size: .; D gene: TRBD2; J gene: TRBJ2-7; CDR3 length: 15; CDR3 protein: CASSAGLSGTNEQYF; CDR3 DNA: TGCGCCAGCAGCGCGGGACTCTCCGGGACTAACGAGCAGTACTTC
V gene: TRBV5-1; clone size: .; D gene: TRBD2; J gene: TRBJ2-1; CDR3 length: 16; CDR3 protein: CASSWGSSGNYNEQFF; CDR3 DNA: TGCGCCAGCAGCTGGGGATCTAGCGGGAACTACAATGAGCAGTTCTTC
V gene: TRBV11-3; clone size: .; D gene: TRBD1; J gene: TRBJ2-7; CDR3 length: 19; CDR3 protein: CASSSYRDRAQFGAYEQYF; CDR3 DNA: TGTGCCAGCAGCTCTTACCGGGACAGGGCTCAATTTGGAGCCTACGAGCAGTACTTC
V gene: TRBV2; clone size: .; D gene: TRBD1; J gene: TRBJ1-2; CDR3 length: 15; CDR3 protein: CASSDGGTGFYGYTF; CDR3 DNA: TGTGCCAGCAGTGATGGGGGGACAGGGTTCTATGGCTACACCTTC
V gene: TRBV28; clone size: .; D gene: .; J gene: TRBJ2-5; CDR3 length: 12; CDR3 protein: CASRRDIETQYF; CDR3 DNA: TGTGCCAGCAGGAGGGACATCGAGACCCAGTACTTC
V gene: TRBV10-3; clone size: few; D gene: .; J gene: TRBJ2-1; CDR3 length: 16; CDR3 protein: CAISESMLTGAHEQFF; CDR3 DNA: TGTGCCATCAGTGAGTCGATGCTAACGGGAGCACATGAGCAGTTCTTC
V gene: TRBV11-1; clone size: .; D gene: .; J gene: TRBJ1-2; CDR3 length: 12; CDR3 protein: CASSLDNYGYTF; CDR3 DNA: TGTGCCAGCAGCTTGGACAACTATGGCTACACCTTC
V gene: TRBV2; clone size: .; D gene: .; J gene: TRBJ2-7; CDR3 length: 13; CDR3 protein: CASRFGAAYEQHF; CDR3 DNA: TGTGCCAGCAGATTCGGAGCCGCCTACGAGCAGCACTTC
V gene: TRBV5-6; clone size: .; D gene: .; J gene: TRBJ1-3; CDR3 length: 16; CDR3 protein: CASSLDGGPSGNTIYF; CDR3 DNA: TGTGCCAGCAGCTTGGATGGGGGGCCCTCTGGAAACACCATATATTTT
V gene: TRBV19; clone size: .; D gene: .; J gene: TRBJ1-1; CDR3 length: 14; CDR3 protein: CASSISRERTEAFF; CDR3 DNA: TGTGCCAGTAGTATATCCAGGGAAAGGACTGAAGCTTTCTTT
V gene: TRBV28; clone size: once; D gene: .; J gene: TRBJ2-1; CDR3 length: 16; CDR3 protein: CASSPIPRYSYNEQFF; CDR3 DNA: TGTGCCAGCAGTCCGATCCCCCGGTACTCCTACAATGAGCAGTTCTTC
V gene: TRBV5-1; clone size: .; D gene: .; J gene: TRBJ1-3; CDR3 length: 15; CDR3 protein: CASSLGDRDRNTIYF; CDR3 DNA: TGCGCCAGCAGCTTGGGCGACCGGGACAGAAACACCATATATTTT
V gene: TRBV29-1; clone size: .; D gene: .; J gene: TRBJ1-2; CDR3 length: 11; CDR3 protein: CSVARGGEATF; CDR3 DNA: TGCAGCGTTGCACGTGGTGGGGAAGCCACCTTC
V gene: TRBV11-2; clone size: .; D gene: TRBD2; J gene: TRBJ2-1; CDR3 length: 14; CDR3 protein: CATNSGAGYNEQFF; CDR3 DNA: TGTGCCACCAATTCGGGAGCGGGGTACAATGAGCAGTTCTTC
V gene: TRBV18; clone size: .; D gene: TRBD1; J gene: TRBJ1-5; CDR3 length: 13; CDR3 protein: CASSGDRAVPQHF; CDR3 DNA: TGTGCCAGCTCAGGGGACAGGGCGGTGCCCCAGCATTTT
V gene: TRBV5-1; clone size: once; D gene: .; J gene: TRBJ2-5; CDR3 length: 13; CDR3 protein: CASSLGGQETQYF; CDR3 DNA: TGCGCCAGCAGCTTGGGGGGGCAAGAGACCCAGTACTTC
V gene: TRBV29-1; clone size: .; D gene: TRBD2; J gene: TRBJ2-1; CDR3 length: 16; CDR3 protein: CSVGTASGIPDNEQFF; CDR3 DNA: TGCAGCGTAGGGACAGCTAGCGGGATACCGGACAATGAGCAGTTCTTC
V gene: TRBV5-4; clone size: .; D gene: .; J gene: TRBJ2-1; CDR3 length: 14; CDR3 protein: CASSNGQVKNEQFF; CDR3 DNA: TGTGCCAGCAGCAACGGCCAAGTCAAAAATGAGCAGTTCTTC